The rows below give T cell receptor beta chains drawn from one sample of a study of control samples from healthy donors and cancer patients. Generated by immunoSEQ multiplex PCR, the TCRdb table keeps only in-frame clones and is missing some. The repertoire has about 130,000 clones, about 95% of them found once; the top ten carry 3.6%. Material for sequencing was blood. The receptors were gathered from a man aged 25-45 years in good health. Both conserved end residues are part of each CDR3. The D gene is left open where the match is weak. Clone size is stated in some rows and not others, as once, few, many or a class when expanded.

j_call,v_call,d_call,clone_size,cdr3_aa,cdr3_nt
TRBJ2-3,TRBV10-3,TRBD2,-,CAIRAGGTDTQYF,TGTGCCATCAGGGCGGGGGGCACAGATACGCAGTATTTT
TRBJ1-6,TRBV4-1,TRBD1,-,CASSQANRGRLSSPLHF,TGCGCCAGCAGCCAAGCCAACAGGGGGCGGCTAAGTTCACCCCTCCACTTT
TRBJ1-1,TRBV4-1,-,-,CASSQRWNTEAFF,TGCGCCAGCAGCCAAAGATGGAACACTGAAGCTTTCTTT
TRBJ1-6,TRBV6-2/TRBV6-3,-,-,CASSYGTRESNSPLHF,TGTGCCAGCAGTTACGGGACCAGGGAAAGTAATTCACCCCTCCACTTT
TRBJ1-1,TRBV18,-,-,CASSPPTRGLEAFF,TGTGCCAGCTCACCGCCTACCCGGGGCCTTGAAGCTTTCTTT
TRBJ2-7,TRBV19,-,-,CASSIARTYEQYF,TGTGCCAGTAGTATCGCCCGGACCTACGAGCAGTACTTC
TRBJ1-1,TRBV5-4,-,-,CASRDRNTEAFF,TGTGCCAGCAGGGACAGGAACACTGAAGCTTTCTTT
TRBJ2-1,TRBV7-2,-,-,CASSLVWGDNEQFF,TGTGCCAGCAGCTTAGTCTGGGGGGATAATGAGCAGTTCTTC
TRBJ1-6,TRBV7-2,TRBD1,-,CASRGGTGVRSPLHF,TGTGCCAGCAGGGGGGGGACAGGGGTTAGATCACCCCTCCACTTT
TRBJ2-2,TRBV7-6,-,-,CASSLGGGGTGELFF,TGTGCCAGCAGCTTAGGGGGAGGGGGTACCGGGGAGCTGTTTTTT
TRBJ1-4,TRBV18,-,-,CASSPPGAVNEKLFF,TGTGCCAGCTCACCACCCGGGGCCGTTAATGAAAAACTGTTTTTT
TRBJ1-2,TRBV19,TRBD1,-,CASRRTEGAAVNYGYTF,TGTGCCAGTAGGCGAACGGAGGGGGCGGCTGTTAACTATGGCTACACCTTC
TRBJ2-7,TRBV27,TRBD2,-,CASSLTGLAGGPYEQYF,TGTGCCAGCAGTCTCACCGGACTAGCGGGGGGCCCCTACGAGCAGTACTTC
TRBJ2-5,TRBV13,-,-,CASSFGTGYQETQYF,TGTGCCAGCAGCTTCGGGACGGGGTACCAAGAGACCCAGTACTTC
TRBJ2-7,TRBV5-4,-,-,CASSPHRGTYEQYF,TGTGCCAGCAGCCCGCACCGGGGGACCTACGAGCAGTACTTC
TRBJ1-1,TRBV7-2,-,-,CASSFSSSAEAFF,TGTGCCAGCAGCTTTAGTTCGAGTGCTGAAGCTTTCTTT
TRBJ1-3,TRBV28,-,-,CASIPTTRTAGNTIYF,TGTGCCAGCATTCCCACTACCCGGACGGCTGGAAACACCATATATTTT
TRBJ1-2,TRBV7-9,TRBD1,-,CASSMDRGDGYTF,TGTGCCAGCAGCATGGACAGGGGTGATGGCTACACCTTC
TRBJ1-4,TRBV5-1,-,-,CASSRGGEGEKLFF,TGCGCCAGCAGCCGAGGGGGGGAAGGCGAAAAACTGTTTTTT
TRBJ1-3,TRBV20-1,-,-,CSADLGNTIYF,TGCAGTGCTGACCTTGGAAACACCATATATTTT
TRBJ1-6,TRBV28,-,-,CASRATGDNSPLHF,TGTGCCAGCAGGGCGACAGGTGATAATTCACCCCTCCACTTT
TRBJ2-7,TRBV27,-,-,CASASVIEGDGEQYF,TGTGCCAGCGCCTCAGTTATTGAGGGGGACGGAGAGCAGTACTTC
TRBJ1-2,TRBV29-1,TRBD1,once,CSVVVATGKNTYGYTF,TGCAGCGTTGTTGTAGCGACAGGGAAGAATACCTATGGCTACACCTTC
TRBJ1-4,TRBV27,TRBD1,-,CASSLTGRSSEKLFF,TGTGCCAGCAGTTTGACAGGGCGTTCTTCTGAAAAACTGTTTTTT
TRBJ1-2,TRBV6-1,-,-,CASGRPDYGYTF,TGTGCCAGCGGGAGGCCCGACTATGGCTACACCTTC
TRBJ2-5,TRBV29-1,TRBD1,-,CSVVTGPGTQYF,TGCAGCGTGGTGACAGGGCCTGGGACCCAGTACTTC
TRBJ2-3,TRBV18,-,-,CASSPPRGAGLDTQYF,TGTGCCAGCTCACCACCAAGGGGGGCCGGTTTGGATACGCAGTATTTT